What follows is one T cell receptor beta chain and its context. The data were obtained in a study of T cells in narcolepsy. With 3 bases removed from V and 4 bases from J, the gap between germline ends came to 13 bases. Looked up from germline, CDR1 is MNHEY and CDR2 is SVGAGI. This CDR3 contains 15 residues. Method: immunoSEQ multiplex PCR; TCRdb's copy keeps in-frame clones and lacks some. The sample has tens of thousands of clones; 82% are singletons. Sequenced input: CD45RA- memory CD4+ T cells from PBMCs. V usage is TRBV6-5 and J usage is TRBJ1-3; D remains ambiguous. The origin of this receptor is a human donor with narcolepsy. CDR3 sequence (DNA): TGTGCCAGCAGTTATTCCGGGGAATCGGGAAACACCATATATTTT. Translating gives CASSYSGESGNTIYF.